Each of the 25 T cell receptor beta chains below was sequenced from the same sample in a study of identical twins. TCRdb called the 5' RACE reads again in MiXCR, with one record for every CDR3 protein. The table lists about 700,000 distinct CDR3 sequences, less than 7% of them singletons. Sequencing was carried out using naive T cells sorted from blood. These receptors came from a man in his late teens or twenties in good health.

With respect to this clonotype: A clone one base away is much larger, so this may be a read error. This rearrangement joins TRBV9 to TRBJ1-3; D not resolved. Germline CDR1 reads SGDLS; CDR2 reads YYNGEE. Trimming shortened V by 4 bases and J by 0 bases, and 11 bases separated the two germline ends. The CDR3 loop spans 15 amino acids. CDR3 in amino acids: CASSRRGISGNTIYF. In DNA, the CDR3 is TGTGCCAGCAGCAGGAGAGGGATCTCTGGAAACACCATATATTTT.

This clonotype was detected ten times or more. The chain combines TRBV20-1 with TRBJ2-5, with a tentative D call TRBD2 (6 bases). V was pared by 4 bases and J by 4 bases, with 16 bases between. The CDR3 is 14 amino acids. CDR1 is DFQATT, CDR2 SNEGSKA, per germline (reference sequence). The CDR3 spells CSAMVLGGLETQYF. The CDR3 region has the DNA TGCAGTGCTATGGTCCTCGGGGGTTTAGAGACCCAGTACTTC.

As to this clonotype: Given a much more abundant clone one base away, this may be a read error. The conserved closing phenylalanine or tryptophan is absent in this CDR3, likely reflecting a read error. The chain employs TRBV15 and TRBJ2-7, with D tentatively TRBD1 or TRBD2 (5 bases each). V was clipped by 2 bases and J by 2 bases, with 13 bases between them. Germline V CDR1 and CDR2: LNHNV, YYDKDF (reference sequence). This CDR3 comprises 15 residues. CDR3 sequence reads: CATSRIGAETYEQYG. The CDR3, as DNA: TGTGCCACCAGCAGAATCGGGGCAGAAACCTACGAGCAGTACGGC.

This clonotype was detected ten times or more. DNA of the CDR3: TGTGCCAGCAGTTACTCGATGGGAGGGTTGTACAATGAGCAGTTCTTC. It is translated as CASSYSMGGLYNEQFF. This sequence joins TRBV6-2 or TRBV6-3 and TRBJ2-1; TRBD2 matches 7 bases. CDR3 length equals 16 residues. Germline CDR1 is MNHEY and CDR2 is SVGEGT. V was pared by 0 bases and J by 4 bases, with 6 bases of the junction left unmatched.

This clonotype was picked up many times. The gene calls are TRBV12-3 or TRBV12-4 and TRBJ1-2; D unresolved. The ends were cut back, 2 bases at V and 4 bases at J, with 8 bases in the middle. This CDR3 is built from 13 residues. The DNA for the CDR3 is TGTGCCAGCAGTTTACTAAACAGCTATGGCTACACCTTC. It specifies CASSLLNSYGYTF.

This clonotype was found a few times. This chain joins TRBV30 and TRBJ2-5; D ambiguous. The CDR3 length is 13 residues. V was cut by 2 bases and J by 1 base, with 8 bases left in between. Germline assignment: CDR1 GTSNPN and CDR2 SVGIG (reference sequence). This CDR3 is CAWSLGIQETQYF. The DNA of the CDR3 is TGTGCCTGGAGTCTAGGGATCCAAGAGACCCAGTACTTC.

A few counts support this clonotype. CDR3 in DNA: TGTGCCAGCAGTAGGATTGGGAACACTGAAGCTTTCTTT. This sequence encodes CASSRIGNTEAFF. The V and J genes are TRBV27 and TRBJ1-1; D is ambiguous. The CDR3 consists of 13 residues. CDR1 and CDR2 from the germline V gene are MNHEY and SMNVEV (reference sequence). V gave up 5 bases and J gave up 1 base, with 8 bases separating them.

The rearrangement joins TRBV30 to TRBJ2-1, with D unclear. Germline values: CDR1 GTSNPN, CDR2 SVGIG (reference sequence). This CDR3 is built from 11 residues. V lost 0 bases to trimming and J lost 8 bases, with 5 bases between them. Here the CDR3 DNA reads TGTGCCTGGAGTGTACTCTATGAGCAGTTCTTC. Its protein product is CAWSVLYEQFF.

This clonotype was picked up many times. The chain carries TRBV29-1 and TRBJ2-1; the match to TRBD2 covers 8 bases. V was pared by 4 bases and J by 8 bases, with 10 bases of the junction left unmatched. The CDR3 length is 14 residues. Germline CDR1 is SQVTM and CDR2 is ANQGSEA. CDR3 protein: CSVAAGVVRDEQFF. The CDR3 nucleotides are TGCAGCGTTGCAGCGGGAGTCGTTAGGGATGAGCAGTTCTTC.

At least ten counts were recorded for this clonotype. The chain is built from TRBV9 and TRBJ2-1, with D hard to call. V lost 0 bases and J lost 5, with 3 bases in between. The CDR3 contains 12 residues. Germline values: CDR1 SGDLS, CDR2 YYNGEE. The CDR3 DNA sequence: TGTGCCAGCAGCGTAGAGAACAATGAGCAGTTCTTC. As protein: CASSVENNEQFF. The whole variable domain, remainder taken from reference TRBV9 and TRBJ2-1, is DSGVTQTPKHLITATGQRVTLRCSPRSGDLSVYWYQQSLDQGLQFLIQYYNGEERAKGNILERFSAQQFPDLHSELNLSSLELGDSALYFCASSVENNEQFFGPGTRLTVL.

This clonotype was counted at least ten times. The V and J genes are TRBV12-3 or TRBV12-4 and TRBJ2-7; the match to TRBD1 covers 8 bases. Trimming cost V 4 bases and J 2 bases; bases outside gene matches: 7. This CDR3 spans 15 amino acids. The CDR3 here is CASSSGDRNPYEQYF. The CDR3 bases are TGTGCCAGCAGTTCGGGGGACAGGAATCCCTACGAGCAGTACTTC.

CDR3 coding DNA: TGTGCCAGCTCGCGACGGGGGGCTGAAGCTTTCTTT. It is translated as CASSRRGAEAFF. This sequence joins TRBV18 and TRBJ1-1; D is perhaps TRBD1 (5 bases). Trimming removed 6 bases from V and 6 bases from J, with 11 bases in between. This CDR3 comprises 12 residues. Germline CDR1 is KGHSH and CDR2 is LQKENI.

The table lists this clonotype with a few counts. The CDR3 region has the DNA TGTGCCAGCAGGCATGCCGGGGCCTCCAATCAGCCCCAGCATTTT. As protein: CASRHAGASNQPQHF. This chain links TRBV12-3 or TRBV12-4 with TRBJ1-5; D is perhaps TRBD1 (5 bases). Trimming pared 6 bases from V and 3 bases from J, leaving 15 bases between. The CDR3 contains 15 residues.

CDR3 sequence reads: CASSLARLALTNTGELFF. The CDR3 coding sequence is TGTGCCAGCAGCTTAGCTCGACTAGCGCTTACGAACACCGGGGAGCTGTTTTTT. The chain couples TRBV11-1 to TRBJ2-2, with TRBD2 matching over 8 bases. V was pared by 0 bases and J by 0 bases, with 6 bases of the junction left unmatched. This CDR3 region has 18 residues. Germline assignment: CDR1 SGHAT and CDR2 FQDESV (reference sequence).

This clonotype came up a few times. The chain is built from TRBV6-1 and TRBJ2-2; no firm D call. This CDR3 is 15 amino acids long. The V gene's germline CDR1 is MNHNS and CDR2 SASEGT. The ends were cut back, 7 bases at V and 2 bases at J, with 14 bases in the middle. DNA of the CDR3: TGTGCCAGCATGCCTACGTTTGGAAACACCGGGGAGCTGTTTTTT. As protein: CASMPTFGNTGELFF.

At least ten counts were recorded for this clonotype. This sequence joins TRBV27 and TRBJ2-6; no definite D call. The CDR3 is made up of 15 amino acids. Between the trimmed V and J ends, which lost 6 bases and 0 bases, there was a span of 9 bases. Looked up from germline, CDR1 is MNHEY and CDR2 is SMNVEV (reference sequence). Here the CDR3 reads CASRGEYSGANVLTF. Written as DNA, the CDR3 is TGTGCCAGCAGGGGCGAATACTCTGGGGCCAACGTCCTGACTTTC.

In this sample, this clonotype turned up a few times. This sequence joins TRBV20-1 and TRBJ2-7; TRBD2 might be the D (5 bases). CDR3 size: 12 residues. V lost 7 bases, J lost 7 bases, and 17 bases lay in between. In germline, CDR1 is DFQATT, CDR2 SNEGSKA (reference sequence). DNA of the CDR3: TGCAGTGTCTCAGAGGGCGACCTGGAGCAGTACTTC. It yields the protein CSVSEGDLEQYF.

The CDR3 DNA reads TGTGCCAGCAGCCAAGATGGCAGGGGGCTCTACAATGAGCAGTTCTTC. It yields the protein CASSQDGRGLYNEQFF. The V and J genes are TRBV3-1 and TRBJ2-1; 8 bases fit TRBD1. V was clipped by 0 bases and J by 3 bases; unmatched bases: 4. The CDR3 is 16 amino acids. Germline V gene data show CDR1 as LGHDT and CDR2 as YNNKEL (reference sequence).

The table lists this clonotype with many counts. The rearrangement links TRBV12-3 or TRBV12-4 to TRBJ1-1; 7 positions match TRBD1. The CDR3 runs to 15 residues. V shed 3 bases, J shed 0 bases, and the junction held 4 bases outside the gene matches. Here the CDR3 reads CASSFSDRVNTEAFF. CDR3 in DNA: TGTGCCAGCAGTTTCTCCGACAGGGTGAACACTGAAGCTTTCTTT.

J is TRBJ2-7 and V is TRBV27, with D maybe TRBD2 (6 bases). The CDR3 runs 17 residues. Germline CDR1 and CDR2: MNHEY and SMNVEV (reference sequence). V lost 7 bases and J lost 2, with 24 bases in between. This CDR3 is CASIFAGRAGDPYEQYF. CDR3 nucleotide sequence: TGTGCCAGCATTTTTGCTGGGCGAGCGGGTGACCCCTACGAGCAGTACTTC.

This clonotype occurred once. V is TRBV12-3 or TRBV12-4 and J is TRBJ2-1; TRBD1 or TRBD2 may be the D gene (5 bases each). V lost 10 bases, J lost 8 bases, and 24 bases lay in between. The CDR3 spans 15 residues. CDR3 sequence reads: CATRPGRTYVDEQFF. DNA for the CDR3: TGTGCCACCAGACCGGGACGGACGTACGTGGATGAGCAGTTCTTC.

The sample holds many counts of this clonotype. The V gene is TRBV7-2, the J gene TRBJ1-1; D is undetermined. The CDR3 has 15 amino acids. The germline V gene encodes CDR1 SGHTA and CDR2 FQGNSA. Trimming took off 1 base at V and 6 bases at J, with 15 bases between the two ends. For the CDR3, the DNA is TGTGCCAGCAGCTTAGATCTGGCAGGTTTTTCTGAAGCTTTCTTT. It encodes CASSLDLAGFSEAFF.

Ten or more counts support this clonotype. This CDR3 reads CASSPGLSVSYEQYF. The CDR3 DNA is TGTGCCAGCAGCCCGGGACTATCCGTTTCCTACGAGCAGTACTTC. The chain couples TRBV7-2 to TRBJ2-7; TRBD2 matches at 7 bases. With V trimmed by 5 bases and J by 1 base, 8 bases remained unmatched. The germline V gene encodes CDR1 SGHTA and CDR2 FQGNSA. This CDR3 region has 15 residues. The variable domain in full, with the rest retrieved from reference TRBV7-2 and TRBJ2-7, is GAGVSQSPSNKVTEKGKDVELRCDPISGHTALYWYRQSLGQGLEFLIYFQGNSAPDKSGLPSDRFSAERTGGSVSTLTIQRTQQEDSAVYLCASSPGLSVSYEQYFGPGTRLTVT.

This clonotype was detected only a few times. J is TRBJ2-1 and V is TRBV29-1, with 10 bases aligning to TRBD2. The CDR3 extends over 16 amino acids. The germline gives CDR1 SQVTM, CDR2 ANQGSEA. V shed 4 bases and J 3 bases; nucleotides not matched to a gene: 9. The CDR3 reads CSVGLAGRSYYNEQFF. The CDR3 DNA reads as TGCAGCGTTGGACTAGCGGGTAGGTCCTACTACAATGAGCAGTTCTTC.

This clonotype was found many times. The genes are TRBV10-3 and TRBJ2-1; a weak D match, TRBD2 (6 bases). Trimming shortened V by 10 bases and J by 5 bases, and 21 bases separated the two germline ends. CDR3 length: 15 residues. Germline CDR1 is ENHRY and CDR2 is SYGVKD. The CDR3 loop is CATRPSGDANNEQFF. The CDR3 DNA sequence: TGTGCCACCCGACCCTCGGGGGATGCGAACAATGAGCAGTTCTTC.